These 10 T cell receptor beta chains originate from one sample sequenced in a study of cytomegalovirus exposure and HLA in healthy donors. PCR involved 60 Vbeta and 13 Jbeta primers. Libraries were prepared by immunoSEQ multiplex PCR; TCRdb keeps only in-frame clonotypes and omits some of them. Among just under 95,000 clones listed, roughly four fifths were seen once. The specimen sequenced was PBMCs. The source of these receptors is a human donor in good health.

V gene TRBV19 combines with J gene TRBJ1-2; D might be TRBD1 (5 bases). The CDR3 spans 14 residues. Trimming left V 6 bases short and J 7 bases short, with 18 bases between. Germline lookup yields CDR1 LNHDA and CDR2 SQIVND (reference sequence). CDR3 residues: CASSTHTGGPGYTF. The DNA of the CDR3 is TGTGCCAGTAGCACCCATACCGGGGGTCCTGGCTACACCTTC.

This sequence joins TRBV4-3 and TRBJ2-7, with 11 bases fitting TRBD1. The V and J ends lost 3 bases and 6 bases, in that order; junction bases with no gene match: 10. The CDR3 covers 16 residues. Germline assignment: CDR1 LGHNA and CDR2 YSLEER. Here the CDR3 reads CASSHSGRTGGGEQYF. The CDR3 DNA reads TGCGCCAGCAGCCACAGTGGCCGGACAGGGGGCGGCGAGCAGTACTTC.

V is TRBV6-6 and J is TRBJ2-7; weak D call: TRBD2 (5 bases). Trimming left V 0 bases short and J 2 bases short, with 8 bases between. Germline V gene lookup returns CDR1 MNHNY and CDR2 SVGAGI (reference sequence). The CDR3 spans 14 residues. CDR3 region: CASSYSGGTYEQYF. Here the CDR3 DNA reads TGTGCCAGCAGTTACTCCGGAGGAACCTACGAGCAGTACTTC.

For this clone: This sample includes further DNA sequences coding for the same CDR3. The chain links TRBV4-3 to TRBJ2-7; tentatively, D is TRBD1 (5 bases). Germline values: CDR1 LGHNA, CDR2 YSLEER. V was shortened by 4 bases and J by 3 bases, with 10 bases between the two germline ends. CDR3 length: 13 amino acids. CDR3 in DNA: TGCGCCAGCAGCCTTGGGCAGGGCTACGAGCAGTACTTC. It yields the protein CASSLGQGYEQYF.

The sample holds a few counts of this clone. The rearrangement joins TRBV5-1 to TRBJ1-4; no clear D gene. V lost 3 bases, J lost 7 bases, and 19 bases lay in between. The CDR3 sequence is 16 residues long. The germline V gene has CDR1 SGHRS and CDR2 YFSETQ. CDR3 loop: CASSSLAGPRSEKLFF. DNA for the CDR3: TGCGCCAGCAGCTCGTTGGCGGGTCCTCGGAGTGAAAAACTGTTTTTT.

The chain joins TRBV7-3 to TRBJ2-2; 11 bases align to TRBD2. There are 17 residues in the CDR3. Unmatched junction bases numbered 8, after V lost 4 bases and J lost 4 bases. Germline V lookup: CDR1 SGHTA, CDR2 FQGTGA. CDR3 nucleotides: TGTGCCAGCAGCTCAAGAGGGCTAGCGGGAGGCACCGGGGAGCTGTTTTTT. Its protein is CASSSRGLAGGTGELFF.

This chain uses TRBV5-1 with TRBJ2-7; weak D call: TRBD1 (6 bases). Trimming pared 2 bases from V and 3 bases from J, leaving 15 bases between. This CDR3 contains 15 residues. Germline V CDR1 and CDR2: SGHRS, YFSETQ. Written as DNA, the CDR3 is TGCGCCAGCAGCTTTACCCAACAGGGAGTCTACGAGCAGTACTTC. This codes for CASSFTQQGVYEQYF.

This chain uses TRBV7-3 with TRBJ2-5; 7 bases line up with TRBD2. The J segment lost 4 bases and the V segment lost 3 bases, leaving 5 bases of the junction unmatched. This CDR3 has 14 residues. Germline V gene lookup returns CDR1 SGHTA and CDR2 FQGTGA. In nucleotides, the CDR3 is TGTGCCAGCAGCTTGATGGGGGGGGTAGAGACCCAGTACTTC. Its protein is CASSLMGGVETQYF.

The chain joins TRBV5-4 to TRBJ2-5; D call uncertain. V was cut by 0 bases and J by 5 bases, with 11 bases left in between. Germline-derived CDR1 and CDR2 are SGHNT and YYREEE (reference sequence). There are 14 residues in the CDR3. The CDR3 coding sequence is TGTGCCAGCAGCTTGGAATTAATCTCTGAGACCCAGTACTTC. It codes for CASSLELISETQYF. Complete variable domain (other parts from reference TRBV5-4 and TRBJ2-5): ETGVTQSPTHLIKTRGQQVTLRCSSQSGHNTVSWYQQALGQGPQFIFQYYREEENGRGNFPPRFSGLQFPNYSSELNVNALELDDSALYLCASSLELISETQYFGPGTRLLVL.

The rearrangement links TRBV6-1 to TRBJ2-7; TRBD1 matches 7 bases. Germline-derived CDR1 and CDR2 are MNHNS and SASEGT. CDR3 length: 14 amino acids. V was clipped by 5 bases and J by 2 bases; unmatched bases: 6. The CDR3 DNA follows: TGTGCCAGCAGTCAAAGACAGGGAACCTACGAGCAGTACTTC. It yields the protein CASSQRQGTYEQYF.